The 25 T cell receptor beta chains listed next were all sequenced from one sample in a study of blood T cell repertoires in COVID-19. The repertoire was sequenced with immunoSEQ multiplex PCR; TCRdb's copy has only in-frame clones and lacks some. The data show approximately 250,000 clones, 91% seen once. The sample comprised PBMCs or T cells enriched from blood (not recorded which). Source of these receptors: a man aged 35 to 55 who had been exposed to COVID-19.

This rearrangement joins TRBV30 to TRBJ1-1; possibly TRBD1 for D (5 bases). Trimming pared 0 bases from V and 6 bases from J, leaving 17 bases between. Germline CDR1 is GTSNPN and CDR2 is SVGIG (reference sequence). The CDR3 has 15 residues. This CDR3 is CAWSVDGTSYAEAFF. For the CDR3, the DNA is TGTGCCTGGAGTGTAGATGGGACTTCTTACGCTGAAGCTTTCTTT.

The V call is TRBV9, the J call TRBJ1-3; D gene unclear. The ends were cut back, 0 bases at V and 0 bases at J, with 10 bases in the middle. Germline V gene data show CDR1 as SGDLS and CDR2 as YYNGEE. The CDR3 is 16 amino acids. The CDR3 loop is CASSVGVGASGNTIYF. The CDR3 coding sequence is TGTGCCAGCAGCGTAGGGGTAGGAGCCTCTGGAAACACCATATATTTT.

The J gene is TRBJ2-7, the V gene TRBV5-1; perhaps TRBD1 as D (5 bases). The CDR3 loop spans 16 amino acids. CDR1 is SGHRS and CDR2 is YFSETQ in the germline V gene. V lost 4 bases to trimming and J lost 1 base, with 18 bases between them. CDR3 amino acids: CASSPPPGARSYEQYF. The CDR3 DNA sequence: TGCGCCAGCAGCCCGCCCCCTGGGGCACGATCCTACGAGCAGTACTTC.

The chain uses TRBV6-5 and TRBJ2-1; tentatively, D is TRBD2 (5 bases). The CDR3 runs to 14 residues. V was cut by 7 bases and J by 4 bases, with 14 bases left in between. The V gene's germline CDR1 is MNHEY and CDR2 SVGAGI. The CDR3 region has the DNA TGTGCCAGCACCCAAGCGGATCTATACAATGAGCAGTTCTTC. This gives the protein CASTQADLYNEQFF.

V and J are TRBV11-2 and TRBJ1-4; 8 positions agree with TRBD1. The CDR3 runs 15 residues. V trimming: 5 bases; J trimming: 2 bases; junction bases outside the gene matches: 4. Germline V CDR1 and CDR2: SGHAT, FQNNGV. CDR3 loop: CASSHRQGTNEKLFF. The CDR3 DNA reads as TGTGCCAGCAGCCATCGACAGGGGACTAATGAAAAACTGTTTTTT. Based on the CDR3 plus reference TRBV11-2 and TRBJ1-4, the full variable domain is EAGVAQSPRYKIIEKRQSVAFWCNPISGHATLYWYQQILGQGPKLLIQFQNNGVVDDSQLPKDRFSAERLKGVDSTLKIQPAKLEDSAVYLCASSHRQGTNEKLFFGSGTQLSVL.

As concerns this clone: Within the sample, other DNA sequences also encode this same CDR3. The chain has TRBV28 and TRBJ1-3, with 7 positions matching TRBD1. Looked up from germline, CDR1 is MDHEN and CDR2 is SYDVKM. V was pared by 4 bases and J by 0 bases, with 3 bases of the junction left unmatched. This CDR3 region has 15 residues. CDR3 DNA sequence: TGTGCCAGCAGTTCCGGGACAGCCTCTGGAAACACCATATATTTT. This sequence encodes CASSSGTASGNTIYF.

The rearrangement links TRBV24-1 to TRBJ2-7; possibly TRBD2 for D (5 bases). This CDR3 is 13 amino acids long. Germline lookup yields CDR1 KGHDR and CDR2 SFDVKD. V was cut by 4 bases and J by 2 bases, with 8 bases left in between. The CDR3: CATSEPGAYEQYF. DNA for the CDR3: TGTGCCACCAGTGAACCCGGGGCCTACGAGCAGTACTTC.

V gene TRBV5-5 combines with J gene TRBJ1-1, with TRBD1 as a possible D gene (6 bases). V was shortened by 4 bases and J by 3 bases, with 7 bases between the two germline ends. CDR1 is SGHKS, CDR2 YYEKEE, per germline (reference sequence). This CDR3 has 12 residues. The CDR3 spells CASSAGDTEAFF. DNA for the CDR3: TGTGCCAGCAGCGCAGGGGACACTGAAGCTTTCTTT.

The chain couples TRBV7-6 to TRBJ2-3, with D possibly TRBD1 on 6 matching bases. V lost 2 bases, J lost 1 base, and 13 bases lay in between. The CDR3 has 16 amino acids. Germline V CDR1 and CDR2: SGHVS, FNYEAQ. The CDR3 spells CASSLKRQARTDTQYF. CDR3 DNA sequence: TGTGCCAGCAGCTTAAAGAGACAGGCGCGCACAGATACGCAGTATTTT.

In its sample, this clone was seen a few times. V usage is TRBV19 and J usage is TRBJ2-1, with TRBD1 as a possible D gene (6 bases). With 3 bases removed from V and 0 bases from J, the gap between germline ends came to 12 bases. This CDR3 spans 16 amino acids. Germline V CDR1 and CDR2: LNHDA, SQIVND (reference sequence). The CDR3 sequence: CASSITGQTSYNEQFF. Here the CDR3 DNA reads TGTGCCAGTAGTATTACAGGGCAAACCTCCTACAATGAGCAGTTCTTC.

This clone showed up just once. The V gene is TRBV6-6, the J gene TRBJ1-2, with TRBD1 as a possible D gene (6 bases). The CDR3 has 13 residues. Between the trimmed V and J ends, which lost 3 bases and 8 bases, there was a span of 13 bases. CDR1 MNHNY and CDR2 SVGAGI come from the germline V gene (reference sequence). The chain's CDR3 is CASSYLNRDGYTF. The CDR3 DNA reads TGTGCCAGCAGTTATCTGAACAGGGACGGCTACACCTTC.

The CDR3: CASSYSKLAGYNEQFF. As DNA, the CDR3 is TGTGCCAGCAGTTACTCGAAACTAGCGGGATACAATGAGCAGTTCTTC. The chain recombines TRBV6-2 or TRBV6-3 with TRBJ2-1; TRBD2 agrees at 10 bases. Germline-derived CDR1 and CDR2 are MNHEY and SVGEGT. This CDR3 is 16 amino acids long. V was clipped by 0 bases and J by 4 bases; unmatched bases: 3.

V and J are TRBV5-1 and TRBJ2-3, with a tentative D call TRBD2 (5 bases). Deletions cut 2 bases from V and 2 bases from J, with 12 bases between. The CDR3 length is 15 residues. Per germline, CDR1 SGHRS and CDR2 YFSETQ. This chain's CDR3 is CASSLRGLATDTQYF. The CDR3 DNA reads as TGCGCCAGCAGCTTACGGGGATTGGCCACAGATACGCAGTATTTT.

The chain links TRBV30 to TRBJ2-2; 8 nucleotides agree with TRBD1. V was pared by 0 bases and J by 5 bases, with 8 bases of the junction left unmatched. Germline CDR1 GTSNPN, CDR2 SVGIG (reference sequence). This CDR3 comprises 16 residues. CDR3 nucleotide sequence: TGTGCCTGGAGTGTACAAGGCAGGGGGCTGACCGGGGAGCTGTTTTTT. Its translation: CAWSVQGRGLTGELFF. Based on the CDR3 plus reference TRBV30 and TRBJ2-2, the full variable domain is SQTIHQWPATLVQPVGSPLSLECTVEGTSNPNLYWYRQAAGRGLQLLFYSVGIGQISSEVPQNLSASRPQDRQFILSSKKLLLSDSGFYLCAWSVQGRGLTGELFFGEGSRLTVL.

This clone showed up just a few times. V usage is TRBV28 and J usage is TRBJ1-1; the match to TRBD1 covers 7 bases. Germline assignment: CDR1 MDHEN and CDR2 SYDVKM. This CDR3 is 13 amino acids long. Losses at the gene ends were 10 bases for V and 3 bases for J; bases not matched to a gene: 8. CDR3: CATNRGQDTEAFF. CDR3 nucleotides: TGTGCCACAAACAGGGGTCAGGACACTGAAGCTTTCTTT.

The J gene is TRBJ1-5, the V gene TRBV30; D ambiguous. Deletions cut 7 bases from V and 1 base from J, with 8 bases between. The CDR3 contains 12 residues. The germline V gene encodes CDR1 GTSNPN and CDR2 SVGIG (reference sequence). CDR3 sequence reads: CAYTESNQPQHF. CDR3 in DNA: TGTGCCTATACAGAAAGCAATCAGCCCCAGCATTTT.

This chain links TRBV19 with TRBJ2-7, with 9 bases identical to TRBD2. J lost 4 bases, V lost 2 bases, and 12 bases had no gene match. The CDR3 is made up of 17 amino acids. From germline, CDR1 is LNHDA and CDR2 SQIVND (reference sequence). The DNA for the CDR3 is TGTGCCAGTAGTATAAAATTAAGCGGGAGGCTAGATTACGAGCAGTACTTC. Protein sequence: CASSIKLSGRLDYEQYF.

The rearrangement joins TRBV5-1 to TRBJ2-7; 8 bases are shared with TRBD1. The germline gives CDR1 SGHRS, CDR2 YFSETQ. The CDR3 runs 14 residues. J was trimmed by 2 bases and V by 4 bases; bases with no gene match: 5. The CDR3 loop reads CASSIGQGAYEQYF. In DNA, the CDR3 is TGCGCCAGCAGCATCGGACAGGGAGCCTACGAGCAGTACTTC.

J is TRBJ2-1 and V is TRBV15, with D tentatively TRBD1 (5 bases). The V gene lost 2 bases and the J gene lost 9 bases, with 17 bases spanning the gap. This CDR3 has 15 residues. Per germline, CDR1 LNHNV and CDR2 YYDKDF (reference sequence). The CDR3 nucleotides are TGTGCCACCAGCAGACCTCCGCAGGGAAGAGCTGAGCAGTTCTTC. It encodes CATSRPPQGRAEQFF.

The chain carries TRBV6-1 and TRBJ2-1; 10 nucleotides match TRBD1. The CDR3 consists of 16 residues. Germline V gene lookup returns CDR1 MNHNS and CDR2 SASEGT. Trimming at V came to 2 bases and at J to 2 bases, leaving 3 bases not matched to a gene. The CDR3 DNA reads TGTGCCAGCAGTGAATTGGGGACAGGGGCCTACAATGAGCAGTTCTTC. Encoded protein: CASSELGTGAYNEQFF.

DNA for the CDR3: TGTGCTAGCAACCCGGTCTCTGGAAACACCATATATTTT. Translated, it gives CASNPVSGNTIYF. The rearrangement joins TRBV12-5 to TRBJ1-3; no clear D gene. The CDR3 extends over 13 amino acids. The V end lost 9 bases, the J end lost 0 bases, and 9 bases lay between the germline ends. Germline loops: CDR1 LGHNT, CDR2 FRNRAP.

This CDR3 is CASSLGTGQEDSPLHF. CDR3 DNA sequence: TGTGCCAGCAGCTTAGGAACGGGACAAGAAGATTCACCCCTCCACTTT. The genes are TRBV11-2 and TRBJ1-6; TRBD1 might be the D (6 bases). V lost 1 base, J lost 8 bases, and 15 bases lay in between. The CDR3 contains 16 residues. The germline V gene has CDR1 SGHAT and CDR2 FQNNGV.

This clone was seen only once. The chain recombines TRBV2 with TRBJ1-2; D ambiguous. The CDR3 contains 15 residues. V gave up 6 bases and J gave up 3 bases, with 17 bases separating them. CDR1 and CDR2 from the germline V gene are SNHLY and FYNNEI. The DNA for the CDR3 is TGTGCCAGCAGGGTTGAGAGGAACTCCCACTATGGCTACACCTTC. This translates into CASRVERNSHYGYTF.

The V gene is TRBV11-2, the J gene TRBJ2-3, with 16 bases that match TRBD2. From germline, CDR1 is SGHAT and CDR2 FQNNGV. CDR3 length: 17 residues. The V and J ends lost 5 bases and 3 bases, in that order; junction bases with no gene match: 5. CDR3 amino acids: CASSRGLAGGGTDTQYF. The DNA for the CDR3 is TGTGCCAGCAGCCGGGGACTAGCGGGAGGGGGAACAGATACGCAGTATTTT. Filled out from reference TRBV11-2 and TRBJ2-3, the complete variable domain reads EAGVAQSPRYKIIEKRQSVAFWCNPISGHATLYWYQQILGQGPKLLIQFQNNGVVDDSQLPKDRFSAERLKGVDSTLKIQPAKLEDSAVYLCASSRGLAGGGTDTQYFGPGTRLTVL.

The CDR3 nucleotides read TGTGCCAGCAGCCAGGCGCTAGCGGGAGGCTTTGAGACCCAGTACTTC. It encodes CASSQALAGGFETQYF. The chain couples TRBV6-2 or TRBV6-3 to TRBJ2-5, with 11 bases matching TRBD2. In germline, CDR1 is MNHEY, CDR2 SVGEGT. J lost 5 bases, V lost 6 bases, and 11 bases had no gene match. The CDR3 length is 16 residues.